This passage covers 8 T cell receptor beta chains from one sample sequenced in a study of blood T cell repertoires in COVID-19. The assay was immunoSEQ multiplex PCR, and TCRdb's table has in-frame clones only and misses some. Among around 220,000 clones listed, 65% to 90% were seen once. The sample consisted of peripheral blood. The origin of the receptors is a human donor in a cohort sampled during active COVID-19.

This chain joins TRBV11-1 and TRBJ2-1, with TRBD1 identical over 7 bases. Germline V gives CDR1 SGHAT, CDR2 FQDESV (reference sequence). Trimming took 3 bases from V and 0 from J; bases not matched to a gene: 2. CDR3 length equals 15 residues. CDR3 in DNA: TGTGCCAGCAGCTTGACAGGGAGCTCCTACAATGAGCAGTTCTTC. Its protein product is CASSLTGSSYNEQFF.

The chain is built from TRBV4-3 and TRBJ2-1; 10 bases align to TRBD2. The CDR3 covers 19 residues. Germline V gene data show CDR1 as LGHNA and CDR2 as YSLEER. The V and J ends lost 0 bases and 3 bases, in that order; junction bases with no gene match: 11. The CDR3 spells CASSQESGSTSGYYNEQFF. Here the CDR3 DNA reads TGCGCCAGCAGCCAAGAGTCAGGGTCGACTAGCGGGTACTACAATGAGCAGTTCTTC.

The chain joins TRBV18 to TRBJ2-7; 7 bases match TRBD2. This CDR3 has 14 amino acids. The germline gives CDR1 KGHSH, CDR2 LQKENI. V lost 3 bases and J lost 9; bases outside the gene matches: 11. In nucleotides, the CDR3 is TGTGCCAGCTCACCGGGGGGGATCGAAGGGCCGCAGTACTTC. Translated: CASSPGGIEGPQYF.

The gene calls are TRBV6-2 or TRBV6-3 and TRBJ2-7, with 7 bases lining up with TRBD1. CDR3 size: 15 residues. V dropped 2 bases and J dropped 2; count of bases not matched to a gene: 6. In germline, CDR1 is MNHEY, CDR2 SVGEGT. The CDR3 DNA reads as TGTGCCAGCAGTTACGACAGGGTTGGTCCCTACGAGCAGTACTTC. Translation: CASSYDRVGPYEQYF.

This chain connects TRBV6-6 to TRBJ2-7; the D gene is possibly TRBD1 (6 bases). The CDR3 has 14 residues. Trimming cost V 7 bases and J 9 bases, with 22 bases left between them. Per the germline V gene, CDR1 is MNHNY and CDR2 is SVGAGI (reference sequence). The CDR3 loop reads CASTEQGPPEGQYF. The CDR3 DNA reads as TGTGCCAGCACCGAACAGGGTCCTCCTGAGGGGCAGTACTTC.

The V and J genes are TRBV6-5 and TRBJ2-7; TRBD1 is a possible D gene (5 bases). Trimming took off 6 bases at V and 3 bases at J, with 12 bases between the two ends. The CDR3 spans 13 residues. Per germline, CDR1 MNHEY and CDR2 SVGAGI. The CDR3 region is CASRNQGDYEQYF. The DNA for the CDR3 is TGTGCCAGCAGAAATCAGGGTGACTACGAGCAGTACTTC.

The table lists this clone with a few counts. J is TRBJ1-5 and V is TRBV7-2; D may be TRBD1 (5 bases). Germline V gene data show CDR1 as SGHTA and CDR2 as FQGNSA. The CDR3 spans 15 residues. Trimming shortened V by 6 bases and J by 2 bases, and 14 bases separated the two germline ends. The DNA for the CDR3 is TGTGCCAGCAGTCCAGGGCAGCCTCGCAATCAGCCCCAGCATTTT. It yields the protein CASSPGQPRNQPQHF.

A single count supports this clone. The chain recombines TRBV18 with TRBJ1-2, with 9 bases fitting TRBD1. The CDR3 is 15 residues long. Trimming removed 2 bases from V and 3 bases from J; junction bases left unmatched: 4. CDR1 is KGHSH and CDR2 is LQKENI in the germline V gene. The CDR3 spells CASSPEGQGDYGYTF. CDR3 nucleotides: TGTGCCAGCTCACCAGAGGGACAGGGAGACTATGGCTACACCTTC.